This is a list of T cell receptor beta chains from one sample in a study of blood T cell repertoires in COVID-19. The method was immunoSEQ multiplex PCR; TCRdb's version includes in-frame clones alone and lacks a portion of them. Found here are under 250,000 clones, roughly 85% of them singletons; the top ten hold approximately 2.4%. The material sequenced was peripheral blood. These receptors came from a woman in her seventies with COVID-19, enrolled during active disease. Each CDR3 is given with its conserved first and last residue. The D gene is left open where the match is weak. Part of the rows lack a size; the others show once, few, many or a class for expanded clones.

-,TRBJ2-1,TRBD2,TRBV4-2,CASSQRREGRSEQFF,TGTGCCAGCAGCCAACGGAGGGAGGGCCGTAGTGAGCAGTTCTTC
-,TRBJ1-2,TRBD1,TRBV7-9,CASTQSAWGQGNYGYTF,TGTGCCAGCACCCAAAGTGCCTGGGGACAGGGTAACTATGGCTACACCTTC
-,TRBJ1-1,-,TRBV13,CASSTHRAPNTEAFF,TGTGCCAGCAGCACCCACAGGGCGCCGAACACTGAAGCTTTCTTT
-,TRBJ2-5,TRBD2,TRBV19,CASSIAPPGAGSQETQYF,TGTGCCAGTAGTATAGCCCCCCCCGGAGCGGGGTCCCAAGAGACCCAGTACTTC
-,TRBJ2-5,-,TRBV3-1/TRBV3-2,CASSQARTFQETQYF,TGTGCCAGCAGCCAAGCGAGGACTTTCCAAGAGACCCAGTACTTC
-,TRBJ1-6,-,TRBV4-2,CASSQPRGQYNSPLHF,TGTGCCAGCAGCCAGCCGAGAGGACAGTATAATTCACCCCTCCACTTT
few,TRBJ2-2,-,TRBV10-3,CAISDTAANTGELFF,TGTGCCATCAGTGACACGGCGGCGAACACCGGGGAGCTGTTTTTT
-,TRBJ1-5,-,TRBV6-5,CASSYIGKGQPQHF,TGTGCCAGCAGTTACATCGGGAAAGGACAGCCCCAGCATTTT
-,TRBJ1-4,TRBD1,TRBV4-2,CASRSGQGYEKLFF,TGTGCCAGCCGATCGGGACAGGGTTATGAAAAACTGTTTTTT
-,TRBJ2-2,-,TRBV19,CASSIRGRGGELFF,TGTGCCAGTAGTATCCGGGGCAGGGGCGGGGAGCTGTTTTTT
-,TRBJ1-1,TRBD1,TRBV5-5,CASSFLPGQGVSTEAFF,TGTGCCAGCAGCTTTCTGCCGGGACAGGGGGTCAGCACTGAAGCTTTCTTT
-,TRBJ2-3,TRBD2,TRBV4-2,CASSPGTTLSGISDTQYF,TGTGCCAGCAGTCCCGGGACTACTCTTTCCGGGATTTCAGATACGCAGTATTTT
-,TRBJ2-4,-,TRBV10-3,CAIRGGGRGNIQYF,TGTGCCATCCGAGGCGGGGGCCGGGGAAACATTCAGTACTTC
once,TRBJ1-3,-,TRBV9,CASSYDRSGGNTIYF,TGTGCCAGCAGCTATGACAGGTCCGGGGGAAACACCATATATTTT
-,TRBJ2-7,-,TRBV5-3,CARSLRPWSSYEQYF,TGTGCCAGAAGCTTGCGACCTTGGAGTTCCTACGAGCAGTACTTC
-,TRBJ1-6,TRBD1,TRBV5-6,CASSFTGGSYNSPLHF,TGTGCCAGCAGCTTCACAGGGGGTTCCTATAATTCACCCCTCCACTTT
-,TRBJ2-4,TRBD1,TRBV9,CASSPGWTGDNKNIQYF,TGTGCCAGCAGCCCGGGCTGGACAGGGGATAACAAAAACATTCAGTACTTC
-,TRBJ1-2,-,TRBV19,CASSIDLLGGYGYTF,TGTGCCAGTAGTATAGATCTTTTAGGGGGCTATGGCTACACCTTC
-,TRBJ1-6,-,TRBV6-1,CASSEWAPSPLHF,TGTGCCAGCAGTGAATGGGCCCCTTCACCCCTCCACTTT
-,TRBJ2-3,-,TRBV30,CAWSQSTDTQYF,TGTGCCTGGAGCCAAAGCACAGATACGCAGTATTTT
-,TRBJ1-2,-,TRBV5-1,CASSLGSDRNGYTF,TGCGCCAGCAGCTTGGGTTCGGACAGAAATGGCTACACCTTC
-,TRBJ2-1,TRBD2,TRBV2,CASRQPGLAAVNNEQFF,TGTGCCAGCAGGCAGCCGGGACTAGCGGCAGTCAACAATGAGCAGTTCTTC
-,TRBJ2-1,-,TRBV6-5,CASSYSASAYNEQFF,TGTGCCAGCAGTTACTCGGCTAGCGCCTACAATGAGCAGTTCTTC
-,TRBJ1-2,TRBD1,TRBV4-1,CASRAGQGNGYTF,TGCGCCAGCAGGGCGGGACAGGGCAACGGCTACACCTTC
once,TRBJ1-6,TRBD1,TRBV3-1/TRBV3-2,CASSHAPQGAPNSPLHF,TGTGCCAGCAGCCATGCGCCCCAGGGGGCGCCTAATTCACCCCTCCACTTT
few,TRBJ2-2,TRBD1,TRBV11-3,CASSSNRGTGELFF,TGTGCCAGCAGCTCGAACAGGGGGACCGGGGAGCTGTTTTTT
-,TRBJ2-3,TRBD2,TRBV7-6,CASSLLAGGTDTQYF,TGTGCCAGCAGCTTACTAGCGGGGGGAACAGATACGCAGTATTTT
-,TRBJ1-6,-,TRBV27,CASSFSSSYNSPLHF,TGTGCCAGCAGTTTCTCTAGCTCCTATAATTCACCCCTCCACTTT
-,TRBJ1-2,-,TRBV9,CASSVTADYGYTF,TGTGCCAGCAGCGTCACGGCGGACTATGGCTACACCTTC
-,TRBJ2-3,-,TRBV27,CASSLFTRSTDTQYF,TGTGCCAGCAGTTTATTTACTAGGAGCACAGATACGCAGTATTTT
-,TRBJ1-2,-,TRBV5-1,CASSLEGLSYGYTF,TGCGCCAGCAGCTTGGAGGGGTTGAGCTATGGCTACACCTTC
-,TRBJ1-6,TRBD1,TRBV27,CASSPGQANSPLHF,TGTGCCAGCAGCCCGGGACAGGCCAATTCACCCCTCCACTTT
few,TRBJ2-7,TRBD1,TRBV9,CASSVEIGGTGVYEQYF,TGTGCCAGCAGCGTAGAAATTGGCGGGACAGGGGTCTACGAGCAGTACTTC